This T cell receptor (beta chain) was documented in a study of control samples from healthy donors and cancer patients. Data came from immunoSEQ multiplex PCR; TCRdb stores just in-frame clones and leaves some out. The data contain 100,000 to 150,000 clones, 85% to 95% of them singletons. There are 18 residues in the CDR3. The V and J ends lost 2 bases and 2 bases respectively, with 16 bases between them. CDR1 is KGHSH, CDR2 LQKENI, per germline. This clone appeared a single time. The clonotype originates from a man aged 18-30 years in good health. The sequenced sample consisted of blood. V and J are TRBV18 and TRBJ2-6; perhaps TRBD1 as D (6 bases). The CDR3 spells CASSPSDRRRPGANVLTF. The DNA for the CDR3 is TGTGCCAGCTCACCAAGTGACAGGCGAAGGCCTGGGGCCAACGTCCTGACTTTC.